The source of this T cell receptor beta chain is a study of blood T cell repertoires in COVID-19. In the study overall: Whether acute or convalescent, the COVID-19 samples came from the United States, Italy and Spain.

This clone was counted a single time. The germline CDR1 and CDR2 sequences are MGHRA and YSYEKL. The CDR3 loop spans 14 amino acids. V lost 4 bases, J lost 4 bases, and 11 bases lay in between. Original processing notes: Quantification of nucleated cells was approximated via reference gene primer amplification. Some clones are missing from TCRdb's copy, which holds only in-frame ones; the method was immunoSEQ multiplex PCR. V and J calls plus clone size are reproduced from that table; the DNA served to infer D and trimming. The data hold tens of thousands of clones, with about 85% observed a single time.

The sample was peripheral blood. The chain employs TRBV4-1 and TRBJ2-1, with D perhaps TRBD2 (6 bases). The TCR comes from a human donor in a cohort sampled during active COVID-19. In DNA form, the CDR3 reads TGCGCCAGCAGCCCTGTGGGAGGTTACAATGAGCAGTTCTTC. Amino acids: CASSPVGGYNEQFF.